The entry below describes one T cell receptor beta chain. The method was immunoSEQ multiplex PCR; TCRdb's version includes in-frame clones alone and lacks a portion of them. The sample holds about 270,000 clones; about 90% are singletons and the top ten take approximately 2%. The data originate from a study of blood T cell repertoires in COVID-19. V was cut by 0 bases and J by 6 bases, with 15 bases left in between. The CDR3 runs 15 residues. CDR1 is SGHTS and CDR2 is YDEGEE in the germline V gene. The sample was PBMCs or T cells enriched from blood (not recorded which). The origin of this receptor is a woman aged 55-69 years who had recovered from COVID-19. The chain links TRBV5-8 to TRBJ1-1; a possible D gene is TRBD1 (6 bases). This chain's CDR3 is CASSLERGGWAEAFF. Here the CDR3 DNA reads TGTGCCAGCAGCTTGGAGAGAGGGGGTTGGGCTGAAGCTTTCTTT.